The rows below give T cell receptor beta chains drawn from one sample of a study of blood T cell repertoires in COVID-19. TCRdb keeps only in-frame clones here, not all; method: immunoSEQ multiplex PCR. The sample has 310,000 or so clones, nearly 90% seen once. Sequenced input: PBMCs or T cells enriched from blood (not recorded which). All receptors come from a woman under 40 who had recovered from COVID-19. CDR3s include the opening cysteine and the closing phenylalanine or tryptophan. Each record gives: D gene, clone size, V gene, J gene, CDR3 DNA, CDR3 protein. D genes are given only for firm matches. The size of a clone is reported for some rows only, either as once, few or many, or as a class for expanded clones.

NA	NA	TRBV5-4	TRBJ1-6	TGTGCCAGCAGCTTGAAGACAGGCGACAATTCACCCCTCCACTTT	CASSLKTGDNSPLHF
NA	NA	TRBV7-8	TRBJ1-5	TGTGCCAGCAGCTTAAATGGTGCGGGGACGGGCAATCAGCCCCAGCATTTT	CASSLNGAGTGNQPQHF
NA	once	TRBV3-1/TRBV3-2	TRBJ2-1	TGTGCCAGCAGCCAAGTGCGCCACTACAATGAGCAGTTCTTC	CASSQVRHYNEQFF
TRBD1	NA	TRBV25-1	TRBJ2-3	TGTGCCAGCAGTGGAGACAGGGGGCAATCCTGGTATACGCAGTATTTT	CASSGDRGQSWYTQYF
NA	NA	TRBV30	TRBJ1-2	TGTGCCTGGAGTCCCGGACATCGCTATGGCTACACCTTC	CAWSPGHRYGYTF
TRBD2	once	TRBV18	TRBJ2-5	TGTGCCAGCTCACTCATGTCCAGCGGGACGGGACAAGAGACCCAGTACTTC	CASSLMSSGTGQETQYF
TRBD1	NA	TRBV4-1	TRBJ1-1	TGCGCCAGCAGCCCGTACGAGGGGGCCGTGAACACTGAAGCTTTCTTT	CASSPYEGAVNTEAFF
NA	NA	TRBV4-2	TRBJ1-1	TGTGCCAGCAGCCAGGTTGCGGGGGCTTGGACTGAAGCTTTCTTT	CASSQVAGAWTEAFF
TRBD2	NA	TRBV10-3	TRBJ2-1	TGTGCCATCAGCGCCGGGACTAGTGCTTACAATGAGCAGTTCTTC	CAISAGTSAYNEQFF
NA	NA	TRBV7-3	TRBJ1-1	TGTGCCAGCAGCCCGGGACACGCGAACACTGAAGCTTTCTTT	CASSPGHANTEAFF
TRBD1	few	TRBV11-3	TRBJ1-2	TGTGCCAGCAGCTTAGTACGGGACAGTACCATCCGTAACTATGGCTACACCTTC	CASSLVRDSTIRNYGYTF
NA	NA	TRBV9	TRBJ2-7	TGTGCCAGCAGCGTAGGGACAGACTCCCACGAGCAGTACTTC	CASSVGTDSHEQYF
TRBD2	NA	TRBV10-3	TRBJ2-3	TGTGCCATCAGGGGAGGATCGCGGGGGGAAAGCACAGATACGCAGTATTTT	CAIRGGSRGESTDTQYF
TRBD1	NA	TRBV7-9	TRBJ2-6	TGTGCCAGCAGCACCGCGGGACAGGGCTTCTCTGGGGCCAACGTCCTGACTTTC	CASSTAGQGFSGANVLTF
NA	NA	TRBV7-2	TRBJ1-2	TGTGCCAGCACCCGAGACAGCCGCGGCGGCTACACCTTC	CASTRDSRGGYTF
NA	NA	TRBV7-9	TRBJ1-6	TGTGCCAGCAGCTCAAATAGGGGTTCTAATTCACCCCTCCACTTT	CASSSNRGSNSPLHF
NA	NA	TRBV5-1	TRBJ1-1	TGCGCCAGCAGCTTCGGGGGTAACACTGAAGCTTTCTTT	CASSFGGNTEAFF
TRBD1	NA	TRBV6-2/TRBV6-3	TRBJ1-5	TGTGCCAGCAGCCGGGACAGGGGGCGTAATCAGCCCCAGCATTTT	CASSRDRGRNQPQHF
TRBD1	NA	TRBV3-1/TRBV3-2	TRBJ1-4	TGTGCCAGCAGCCGTGAGGGGGCTGAAAAACTGTTTTTT	CASSREGAEKLFF
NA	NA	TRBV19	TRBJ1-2	TGTGCCAGTATTGACAGGAATGCATATGGCTACACCTTC	CASIDRNAYGYTF
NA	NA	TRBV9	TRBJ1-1	TGTGCCAGCAGCGTCAACAGGAAGAACACTGAAGCTTTCTTT	CASSVNRKNTEAFF
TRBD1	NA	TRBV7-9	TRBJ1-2	TGTGCCAGCAAACCGGACAGGTTGGGGCTTAATGGCTACACCTTC	CASKPDRLGLNGYTF
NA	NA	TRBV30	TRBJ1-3	TGTGCCTGGACCCGGACACGCACTGGAAACACCATATATTTT	CAWTRTRTGNTIYF
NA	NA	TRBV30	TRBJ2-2	TGTGCCTGGATCCAGCTACCAGGCACCGGGGAGCTGTTTTTT	CAWIQLPGTGELFF
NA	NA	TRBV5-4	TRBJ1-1	TGTGCCAGCAGCCTAGGACAGAAAGCTTTCTTT	CASSLGQKAFF
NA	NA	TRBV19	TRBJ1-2	TGTGCCAGTAGTATAGAGGGAGCAGGTGGCTACACCTTC	CASSIEGAGGYTF
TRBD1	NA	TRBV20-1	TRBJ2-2	TGCAGTGCTAGTGGCCACGGGACAGGTGGCCGGGAGCTGTTTTTT	CSASGHGTGGRELFF
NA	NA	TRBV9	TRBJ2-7	TGTGCCAGCAGCGTAGACATTGGGCCCTACGAGCAGTACTTC	CASSVDIGPYEQYF
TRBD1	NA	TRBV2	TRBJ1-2	TGTGCCAGCAGTGACAGGGGGCCGGGTGGCTACACCTTC	CASSDRGPGGYTF
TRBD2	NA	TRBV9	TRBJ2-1	TGTGCCAGCAGCACCAACTTAGCGGGCTCCTACAATGAGCAGTTCTTC	CASSTNLAGSYNEQFF
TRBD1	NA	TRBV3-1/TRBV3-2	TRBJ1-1	TGTGCCAGCAGCCAAGCCGACAGGGCCCCTGAAGCTTTCTTT	CASSQADRAPEAFF
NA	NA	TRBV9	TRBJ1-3	TGTGCCAGCAGCTGGGACTTTAGCTCTGGAAACACCATATATTTT	CASSWDFSSGNTIYF